What follows are 3 T cell receptor beta chains derived from one specimen sequenced in a study of T cells in Graves' hyperthyroidism and ophthalmopathy (dated by TCRdb to the late 2010s). The library came from multiplex PCR. Sequenced using an Illumina HiSeq 2000. Amplification of TCR beta CDR3 regions was carried out from RNA transcripts. A first-round RT-PCR of the TCR CDR3 used the HTBI primer set with the Qiagen OneStep RT-PCR kit. TCRdb handled the public reads itself, with Q25 trimming in fastp and clone calling in MiXCR, and kept productive beta chains. A single entry per CDR3 protein holds the most common genes and DNA from its merged rows. Within this sample are more than 500,000 distinct CDR3 sequences, with roughly 16% of them counted one time only. About 29% of the sample comes from the top ten. The sample taken for sequencing was blood. The receptors shown here come from a woman between 25 and 40 years old with Graves' ophthalmopathy.

This clonotype was seen ten or more times. This chain links TRBV27 with TRBJ2-5; 7 bases are a match to TRBD2. The CDR3 runs to 14 residues. Germline V lookup: CDR1 MNHEY, CDR2 SMNVEV (reference sequence). Germline trimming cut 4 bases from V and 5 bases from J; bases unmatched to any gene: 7. CDR3 in amino acids: CASSYAGAVETQYF. In DNA, the CDR3 is TGTGCCAGCAGTTATGCGGGAGCAGTGGAGACCCAGTACTTC.

The chain joins TRBV4-3 to TRBJ2-7, with TRBD2 identical over 7 bases. In germline, CDR1 is LGHNA, CDR2 YSLEER. The CDR3 runs 14 residues. V was pared by 1 base and J by 7 bases, with 7 bases of the junction left unmatched. The CDR3 is CASSQGLGGREQYF. In DNA form, the CDR3 reads TGCGCCAGCAGCCAAGGTTTGGGAGGGCGAGAGCAGTACTTC.

This clonotype was seen many times. The chain is built from TRBV4-3 and TRBJ1-1; unclear D gene. With 5 bases removed from V and 1 base from J, the gap between germline ends came to 11 bases. CDR1 is LGHNA and CDR2 is YSLEER in the germline V gene. This CDR3 comprises 14 residues. The CDR3 spells CASSEGMGNTEAFF. CDR3 DNA sequence: TGCGCCAGCAGCGAAGGGATGGGGAACACTGAAGCTTTCTTT.